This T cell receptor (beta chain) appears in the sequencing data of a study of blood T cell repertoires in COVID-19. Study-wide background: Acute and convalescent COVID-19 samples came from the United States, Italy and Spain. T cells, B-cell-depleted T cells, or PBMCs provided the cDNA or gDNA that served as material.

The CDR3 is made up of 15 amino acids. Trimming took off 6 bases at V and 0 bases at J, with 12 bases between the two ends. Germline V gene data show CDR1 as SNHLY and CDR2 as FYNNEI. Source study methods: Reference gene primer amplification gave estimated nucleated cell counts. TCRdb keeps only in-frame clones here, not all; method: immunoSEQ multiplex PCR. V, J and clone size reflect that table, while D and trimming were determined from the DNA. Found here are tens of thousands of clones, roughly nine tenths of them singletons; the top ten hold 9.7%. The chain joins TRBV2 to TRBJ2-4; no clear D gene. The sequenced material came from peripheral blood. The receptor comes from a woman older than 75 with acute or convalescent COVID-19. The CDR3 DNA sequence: TGTGCCAGCAGCGTCAGCGTGCTAGCCAAAAACATTCAGTACTTC. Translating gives CASSVSVLAKNIQYF. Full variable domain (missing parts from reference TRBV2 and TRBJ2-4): EPEVTQTPSHQVTQMGQEVILRCVPISNHLYFYWYRQILGQKVEFLVSFYNNEISEKSEIFDDQFSVERPDGSNFTLKIRSTKLEDSAMYFCASSVSVLAKNIQYFGAGTRLSVL.